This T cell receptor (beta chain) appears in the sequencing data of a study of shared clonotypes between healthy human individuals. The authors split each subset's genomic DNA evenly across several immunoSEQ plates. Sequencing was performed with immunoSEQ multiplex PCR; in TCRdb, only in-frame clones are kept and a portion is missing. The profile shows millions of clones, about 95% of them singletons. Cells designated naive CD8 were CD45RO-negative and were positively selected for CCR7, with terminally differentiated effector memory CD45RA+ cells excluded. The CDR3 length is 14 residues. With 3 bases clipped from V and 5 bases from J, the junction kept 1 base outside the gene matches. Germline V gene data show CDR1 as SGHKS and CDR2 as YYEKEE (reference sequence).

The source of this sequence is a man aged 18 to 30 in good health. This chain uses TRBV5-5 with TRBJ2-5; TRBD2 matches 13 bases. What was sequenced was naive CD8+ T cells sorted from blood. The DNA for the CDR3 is TGTGCCAGCAGCTGGGGACTAGCGGGGGAGACCCAGTACTTC. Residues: CASSWGLAGETQYF.